Listed below are T cell receptor beta chains from one sample, sequenced in a study of T cells in Graves' hyperthyroidism and ophthalmopathy. TCRdb re-called the multiplex PCR reads with MiXCR, one entry per CDR3 protein. This sample has about 520,000 distinct CDR3 sequences, with 20% found just once. The specimen sequenced was blood. These receptors all come from a man aged 18-30 years with Graves' hyperthyroidism. Each CDR3 is given with its conserved first and last residue. The D gene is left open where the match is weak. Size values are once, few and many counts, or a class for expanded clones, and some rows have none.

>many|TRBJ2-4|.|TRBV28
CASSSGTAKNIQYF
TGTGCCAGCAGTTCGGGGACGGCCAAAAACATTCAGTACTTC
>few|TRBJ2-7|TRBD1|TRBV11-2
CASSLGPPGTGWSSYEQYF
TGTGCCAGCAGCTTAGGTCCCCCCGGGACAGGTTGGAGCTCCTACGAGCAGTACTTC
>.|TRBJ1-1|.|TRBV6-1
CASSESPHLNTEAFF
TGTGCCAGCAGTGAATCTCCCCATTTGAACACTGAAGCTTTCTTT
>.|TRBJ2-5|.|TRBV6-1
CASSETRRETQYF
TGTGCCAGCAGTGAGACTCGCAGAGAGACCCAGTACTTC
>many|TRBJ1-5|TRBD1|TRBV2
CASSEATGVSQPQHF
TGTGCCAGCAGTGAAGCGACAGGGGTCTCTCAGCCCCAGCATTTT
>many|TRBJ1-3|.|TRBV7-9
CASSFPGGSGNTIYF
TGTGCCAGCAGCTTTCCGGGGGGGTCTGGAAACACCATATATTTT
>.|TRBJ1-1|.|TRBV9
CASSVVGDTEAFF
TGTGCCAGCAGCGTAGTCGGGGACACTGAAGCTTTCTTT
>.|TRBJ1-2|.|TRBV6-1
CASIGSGYTF
TGTGCCAGCATAGGTTCTGGCTACACCTTC
>.|TRBJ2-7|.|TRBV10-3
CAISEQGQRYEQYF
TGTGCCATCAGTGAGCAGGGACAACGATACGAGCAGTACTTC
>many|TRBJ2-7|TRBD2|TRBV6-1
CASSPEAGGSYEQYF
TGTGCCAGCAGCCCCGAAGCGGGGGGTTCCTACGAGCAGTACTTC
>.|TRBJ2-4|TRBD1|TRBV4-1
CASSPWPGTGHIQYF
TGCGCCAGCAGTCCCTGGCCGGGGACAGGGCACATTCAGTACTTC
>many|TRBJ1-1|.|TRBV12-3/TRBV12-4
CASSLGGPGTEAFF
TGTGCCAGCAGTTTGGGGGGGCCGGGCACTGAAGCTTTCTTT
>many|TRBJ2-2|TRBD2|TRBV5-1
CASSVTGGIGELFF
TGCGCCAGCAGCGTTACCGGGGGGATCGGGGAGCTGTTTTTT
>.|TRBJ1-1|.|TRBV24-1
CATSHRNTEAFF
TGTGCCACCAGTCATAGGAACACTGAAGCTTTCTTT
>many|TRBJ1-2|TRBD1|TRBV12-3/TRBV12-4
CASSLGRRGLVYGYTF
TGTGCCAGCAGTTTAGGGAGGAGGGGGCTGGTCTATGGCTACACCTTC
>many|TRBJ2-5|TRBD1|TRBV12-3/TRBV12-4
CASSFKGGGTQYF
TGTGCCAGCAGTTTCAAAGGGGGCGGGACCCAGTACTTC
>few|TRBJ1-1|.|TRBV18
CASSPPLGTTEAFF
TGTGCCAGCTCACCACCGCTAGGAACCACTGAAGCTTTCTTT
>many|TRBJ2-2|.|TRBV7-6
CASSSGSEPNTGELFF
TGTGCCAGCAGCTCTGGTTCGGAGCCTAACACCGGGGAGCTGTTTTTT
>.|TRBJ1-2|.|TRBV12-3/TRBV12-4
CASSFGIRAYGYTF
TGTGCCAGCAGTTTTGGGATACGCGCCTATGGTTACACCTTC
>many|TRBJ2-7|.|TRBV20-1
CSARGSTTTREQYF
TGCAGTGCTAGGGGTTCCACTACTACTCGGGAGCAGTACTTC
>many|TRBJ2-5|.|TRBV28
CASSDDRETQYF
TGTGCCAGCAGTGACGACAGGGAGACCCAGTACTTC
>.|TRBJ1-1|.|TRBV4-1
CASSLRRGGTTTEAFF
TGCGCCAGCAGCCTACGCAGGGGCGGGACCACGACTGAAGCTTTCTTT
>many|TRBJ2-7|.|TRBV4-1
CASSPGGGFEQYF
TGCGCCAGCAGCCCCGGAGGGGGATTTGAGCAGTACTTC
>.|TRBJ1-2|.|TRBV12-3/TRBV12-4
CASSLVRGGGYGYTF
TGTGCCAGCAGTTTAGTAAGGGGGGGTGGCTATGGCTACACCTTC
>.|TRBJ1-2|.|TRBV5-6
CASSGLGGEVNYGYTF
TGTGCCAGCAGCGGATTGGGGGGCGAGGTGAACTATGGCTACACCTTC
>.|TRBJ1-1|TRBD1|TRBV10-3
CAISETDRVSEAFF
TGTGCCATCAGTGAGACCGACAGGGTTTCTGAAGCTTTCTTT
>many|TRBJ2-7|.|TRBV28
CASSLGPEDSYF
TGTGCCAGCAGTTTAGGTCCCGAGGACAGTTACTTC
>many|TRBJ2-2|TRBD1|TRBV19
CASSLRTGPNTGELFF
TGTGCCAGTAGCCTGAGGACAGGGCCGAACACCGGGGAGCTGTTTTTT
>many|TRBJ1-2|TRBD1|TRBV15
CATSRDRVGTDYYGYTF
TGTGCCACCAGCAGAGATCGCGTTGGGACAGATTATTATGGCTACACCTTC
>many|TRBJ1-1|.|TRBV6-1
CASSALWEAFF
TGTGCCAGCAGTGCTCTCTGGGAAGCTTTCTTT
>.|TRBJ2-5|TRBD1|TRBV20-1
CSARAATGEETQYF
TGCAGTGCTAGAGCAGCGACAGGGGAAGAGACCCAGTACTTC
>many|TRBJ1-2|.|TRBV15
CATSREKGITYGYTF
TGTGCCACCAGCAGAGAGAAAGGGATAACATATGGCTACACCTTC
>.|TRBJ2-5|TRBD2|TRBV28
CASSPRGGQETQCF
TGTGCCAGCAGTCCCCGGGGGGGGCAAGAGACCCAGTGCTTC
>many|TRBJ1-2|.|TRBV6-5
CASSPGGVNYGYTF
TGTGCCAGCAGCCCCGGGGGTGTTAACTATGGCTACACCTTC
>many|TRBJ1-2|TRBD1|TRBV20-1
CSAGDRRGYTF
TGCAGTGCCGGGGACAGGCGTGGCTACACCTTC
>.|TRBJ1-3|.|TRBV12-3/TRBV12-4
CASSLIILKGKVPGNTIYF
TGTGCCAGCAGTTTAATTATCTTGAAGGGGAAGGTGCCTGGGAACACCATATATTTT
>many|TRBJ2-7|.|TRBV2
CASRSVAERTSYEQYF
TGTGCCAGCCGGTCGGTGGCGGAGCGCACATCCTACGAGCAGTACTTC
>many|TRBJ1-1|.|TRBV28
CASRGRFTEAFF
TGTGCCAGCAGGGGACGGTTCACTGAAGCTTTCTTT
>once|TRBJ2-5|TRBD2|TRBV19
CASSSGGAGKTQYF
TGTGCCAGTAGTAGCGGGGGGGCCGGAAAGACCCAGTACTTC
>few|TRBJ2-5|.|TRBV2
CASSENGPRGQETQYF
TGTGCCAGCAGTGAAAACGGGCCCCGGGGCCAAGAGACCCAGTACTTC
>few|TRBJ1-6|TRBD1|TRBV7-2
CASSSYRGPLHF
TGTGCCAGCAGCTCATACAGGGGGCCCCTCCACTTT
>many|TRBJ2-7|TRBD1|TRBV28
CASSLSPGTGQEQYF
TGTGCCAGCAGTTTATCTCCTGGGACAGGGCAGGAGCAGTACTTC
>many|TRBJ2-2|.|TRBV11-2
CASSTGRQSSTGELFF
TGTGCCAGCAGCACAGGGCGGCAGTCGAGCACCGGGGAGCTGTTTTTT
>many|TRBJ2-5|.|TRBV9
CASSVAGLGGETQYF
TGTGCCAGCAGCGTCGCGGGGCTGGGAGGTGAGACCCAGTACTTC
>many|TRBJ2-2|TRBD1|TRBV20-1
CSAPKEAGGTGELFF
TGCAGTGCCCCTAAGGAGGCAGGGGGTACCGGGGAGCTGTTTTTT
>few|TRBJ1-2|.|TRBV5-6
CASGGTPELANYGYTF
TGTGCCAGCGGAGGGACACCAGAGTTAGCTAACTATGGCTACACCTTC
>many|TRBJ1-3|.|TRBV12-3/TRBV12-4
CASSPRGAGNTIYF
TGTGCCAGCTCCCCGAGAGGGGCTGGAAACACCATATATTTT
>many|TRBJ1-5|.|TRBV19
CASSIDAASNQPQHF
TGTGCCAGTAGTATAGATGCAGCCTCAAATCAGCCCCAGCATTTT
>.|TRBJ2-7|.|TRBV20-1
CSARDGLTYEQYF
TGCAGTGCTAGAGATGGACTAACCTACGAGCAGTACTTC
>.|TRBJ2-7|TRBD1|TRBV12-3/TRBV12-4
CASSESATGAEQYF
TGTGCCAGCAGTGAATCGGCGACAGGGGCCGAGCAGTACTTC
>many|TRBJ1-1|TRBD1|TRBV3-1
CASSQEDRGLTEAFF
TGTGCCAGCAGCCAAGAGGACAGGGGGCTGACTGAAGCTTTCTTT
>many|TRBJ2-2|.|TRBV20-1
CSATRGTAMLGELFF
TGCAGTGCCACCCGGGGGACCGCCATGCTCGGGGAGCTGTTTTTT
>many|TRBJ2-2|TRBD2|TRBV5-1
CASRTSGGLNTGELFF
TGCGCCAGCAGGACTAGCGGGGGACTGAACACCGGGGAGCTGTTTTTT
>many|TRBJ2-7|TRBD1|TRBV15
CATRMGQGFREQYF
TGTGCCACCAGGATGGGACAGGGGTTTCGAGAGCAGTACTTC
>many|TRBJ2-7|.|TRBV11-2
CASSLFWRGGWSEQYF
TGTGCCAGCAGCTTGTTTTGGAGGGGGGGTTGGAGCGAGCAGTACTTC